The rows below give T cell receptor beta chains drawn from one sample of a study of T-cell reconstitution after alpha-beta-depleted transplantation in children. From the PCR reads, TCRdb called clonotypes with MiXCR, one entry per CDR3 protein. This sample has about 590,000 distinct CDR3 sequences; about an eighth occur once, and the top ten carry 2% to 2.5%. Source: PBMCs, mostly from graft donor cells, taken 360 days after TCRalphabeta/CD19-depleted stem cell transplant. The source of these receptors is a male patient younger than 18 who had a stem cell transplant for acute myeloid leukemia, so the T cells may come from the graft donor. The CDR3 runs from the conserved cysteine through the conserved F or W. D genes are given only for firm matches. Some rows have no size entry. The others give once, few or many, or a class for an expanded clone.

TRBD1	TRBV5-1	TRBJ1-1	-	TGCGCCAGTAGGGACAGGGCCTCCCTTGAAGCTTTCTTT	CASRDRASLEAFF
-	TRBV14	TRBJ1-1	many	TGTGCCAGCAGCCCCTACAAGAACACTGAAGCTTTCTTT	CASSPYKNTEAFF
-	TRBV7-2	TRBJ2-5	few	TGTGCCAGCAGCTCGGGACTTAGGGTGAAAGAGACCCAGTACTTC	CASSSGLRVKETQYF
-	TRBV2	TRBJ2-4	few	TGTGCCAGCAGTGAAAAGCGGATAGCCAAAAACATTCAGTACTTC	CASSEKRIAKNIQYF
TRBD1	TRBV7-8	TRBJ2-1	many	TGTGCCAGCAGCCGCCCGACGGACAGGGGGCTATGGAATGAGCAGTTCTTC	CASSRPTDRGLWNEQFF
TRBD1	TRBV29-1	TRBJ2-2	many	TGCAGCGTGGGGTACGGGACAGGGGGCCTGGAAGGGGAGCTGTTTTTT	CSVGYGTGGLEGELFF
TRBD2	TRBV12-3/TRBV12-4	TRBJ2-1	few	TGTGCCAGCAGTTCCCGGACTAGCGGGAATAGGTGGAATGAGCAGTTCTTC	CASSSRTSGNRWNEQFF
TRBD2	TRBV6-1	TRBJ2-2	-	TGTGCCAGCAGCTCCTGGACTAGCGGACCAACCGGGGAGCTGTTTTTT	CASSSWTSGPTGELFF
-	TRBV20-1	TRBJ2-7	-	TGCAGTGCTAGAGATAGGCCTAGCATGTACGAGCAGTACTTC	CSARDRPSMYEQYF
TRBD2	TRBV6-5	TRBJ2-1	many	TGTGCCAGCAGTTACCAGCGGGACGTCTGGTTCTTC	CASSYQRDVWFF
TRBD2	TRBV20-1	TRBJ2-7	-	TGCAGTGCAAGCGGGAGAGTGAACGAGCAGTACTTC	CSASGRVNEQYF
-	TRBV5-1	TRBJ2-2	few	TGCGCCAGCAGCGATCTCCGGGGGGCCACCGGGGAGCTGTTTTTT	CASSDLRGATGELFF
-	TRBV7-7	TRBJ2-7	-	TGTGCTAGCAGCTTAGCGAAAGGGGGTGAATACGAGCAGTACTTC	CASSLAKGGEYEQYF
TRBD1	TRBV15	TRBJ1-4	-	TGTGCCACCAGGGGACAGGGCGCAACTAATGAAAAACTGTTTTTT	CATRGQGATNEKLFF
TRBD2	TRBV29-1	TRBJ2-7	many	TGCAGCGTTGAATCTAGCGGCACCTACGAGCAGTACTTC	CSVESSGTYEQYF
-	TRBV5-1	TRBJ2-5	-	TGCGCCAGCAGCTTGTCCCAGGGGCCCGGGGAGACCCAGTACTTC	CASSLSQGPGETQYF
-	TRBV20-1	TRBJ2-1	-	TGCAGTGCTAGAGCAGGGACCGGAAAATACAATGAGCAGTTCTTC	CSARAGTGKYNEQFF
-	TRBV9	TRBJ2-2	few	TGTGCCAGCAGCGTATCGGCAGGTCCCGGGGAGCTGTTTTTT	CASSVSAGPGELFF
TRBD2	TRBV9	TRBJ2-5	few	TGTGCCAGCAGCGGTGCGGGAGCCATCGGGGGGACCCAGTACTTC	CASSGAGAIGGTQYF
TRBD2	TRBV4-3	TRBJ2-7	-	TGCGCCAGCAGCCAAACCCTAGCGGGACTTGCCTACGAGCAGTACTTC	CASSQTLAGLAYEQYF
TRBD2	TRBV5-1	TRBJ2-1	few	TGCGCCAGCAGCTTGGATCTGACTAGCGGGAGCTCCTACAATGAGCAGTTCTTC	CASSLDLTSGSSYNEQFF
TRBD1	TRBV7-6	TRBJ1-5	-	TGTGCCAGCAGCTTGATGGGACAGGGGTGGGGCAATCAGCCCCAGCATTTT	CASSLMGQGWGNQPQHF
TRBD2	TRBV11-2	TRBJ2-1	few	TGTGCCAGCACCGCCCCCGGGACTAGCGGGAGAATCATTTATCAGCAGTTCTTC	CASTAPGTSGRIIYQQFF
TRBD2	TRBV24-1	TRBJ2-1	-	TGTGCCACCAGTATAGGAGGGAGGGCCTGGGATGAGCAGTTCTTC	CATSIGGRAWDEQFF